This record concerns one T cell receptor (beta chain) sequence. The antigen remains unidentified. Per germline, CDR1 SGHRS and CDR2 YFSETQ. Between the trimmed V and J ends, which lost 0 bases and 4 bases, there was a span of 11 bases. This CDR3 contains 15 residues. TCR sequencing used cDNA made by reverse transcription of extracted RNA. Generated by immunoSEQ multiplex PCR, the TCRdb table keeps only in-frame clones and is missing some. The profile shows about 150,000 clones, around 50% of them singletons. This specimen belongs to a study of CD8+ T cells in alopecia areata. About the study: Patients received oral tofacitinib, 5 to 10 mg twice daily, for moderate-to-severe alopecia areata. Whole-study results and caveats: For lesional scalp, especially alopecia totalis/universalis, clonality was higher than in normal scalp.

The receptor's source is a human donor with alopecia areata. Sequences were obtained from CD4+ T cells sorted from blood. This chain uses TRBV5-1 with TRBJ2-1; D might be TRBD1 (5 bases). This CDR3 reads CASSLETVPYNEQFF. The CDR3 DNA follows: TGCGCCAGCAGCTTGGAGACAGTTCCATACAATGAGCAGTTCTTC. Looking up the rest from reference TRBV5-1 and TRBJ2-1 gives the full variable domain: KAGVTQTPRYLIKTRGQQVTLSCSPISGHRSVSWYQQTPGQGLQFLFEYFSETQRNKGNFPGRFSGRQFSNSRSEMNVSTLELGDSALYLCASSLETVPYNEQFFGPGTRLTVL.